This T cell receptor (beta chain) was found in a study of blood T cells in healthy people across ages. Ten or more counts support this clonotype. J lost 9 bases, V lost 6 bases, and 13 bases had no gene match. The CDR3 spans 15 residues. Then a second PCR, running roughly 6 to 11 cycles, was carried out with a sample-barcoded 5' primer and a J-beta primer mix. Every cDNA was tagged by a template-switch adaptor with 12 random nucleotides. Using its own MiXCR run on the 5' RACE reads, TCRdb lists one record per CDR3 protein. Of 870,000 or so distinct CDR3 sequences in the sample, about 28% were seen once.

Sequencing used blood. This clonotype was obtained from a woman older than 75 in good health. The chain employs TRBV12-3 or TRBV12-4 and TRBJ2-1; 8 bases line up with TRBD2. The CDR3 DNA sequence: TGTGCCAGCAGCTTCGGGGGGGCCGGACGGGCTGAGCAGTTCTTC. Translated, it gives CASSFGGAGRAEQFF.